Included here is one TCR beta chain sequence, with context. Its antigen is not known. The PCR contained 60 Vbeta and 13 Jbeta primers. The method was immunoSEQ multiplex PCR; TCRdb's version includes in-frame clones alone and lacks a portion of them. Here the sample spans 90,000 to 110,000 clones, 81% being singletons. These data are taken from a study of cytomegalovirus exposure and HLA in healthy donors. Study summary: HLA-typed donors contributed 65 million to 95 million unique TCRs, which were held in an early data release. Study results and limitations: There were 150 to 200 TCR beta chains listed as cytomegalovirus-associated. Presence/absence analyses rested on an assumption that sequencing depth was roughly uniform across donors. A prior analysis recorded that most TCR beta V segments were productive about 90% or about 30% of the time.

V dropped 0 bases and J dropped 11 bases, with 13 bases sitting between them. The V gene's germline CDR1 is SGHAT and CDR2 FQNNGV. The CDR3 has 13 residues. Sequencing input: PBMCs. The V gene is TRBV11-2, the J gene TRBJ1-1; D remains unclear. The TCR comes from a young woman in good health and CMV-seronegative. CDR3 DNA: TGTGCCAGCAGCTTAGATAACGGGAGAGTGGCTTTCTTT. Protein product: CASSLDNGRVAFF.